This passage covers 23 T cell receptor beta chains from one sample sequenced in a study of shared clonotypes between healthy human individuals. Naive CD8 cells lacked CD45RO, underwent positive selection for CCR7 and left out terminally differentiated effector memory CD45RA+ cells. Clones were read by immunoSEQ multiplex PCR, and TCRdb kept only the in-frame ones, dropping some. Among under 700,000 clones listed, about 95% were seen once. Sequenced input: naive CD8+ T cells sorted from blood. The origin of the receptors is a woman aged 25 to 45 in good health.

This chain links TRBV29-1 with TRBJ2-7; 7 nucleotides line up with TRBD1. Trimming took 4 bases from V and 1 from J; bases not matched to a gene: 7. Germline V gene data show CDR1 as SQVTM and CDR2 as ANQGSEA. This CDR3 contains 14 residues. Here the CDR3 reads CSVVNRGVSYEQYF. CDR3 DNA sequence: TGCAGCGTTGTAAACAGGGGAGTTTCCTACGAGCAGTACTTC.

This sequence joins TRBV11-2 and TRBJ2-5; 12 bases agree with TRBD2. V was pared by 5 bases and J by 5 bases, with 9 bases of the junction left unmatched. Germline V CDR1 and CDR2: SGHAT, FQNNGV. This CDR3 is 16 amino acids long. The CDR3: CASSARLAGAGETQYF. The CDR3 DNA is TGTGCCAGCAGCGCGCGACTAGCGGGAGCGGGGGAGACCCAGTACTTC.

The J gene is TRBJ2-7, the V gene TRBV6-1, with 7 bases that match TRBD1. Germline CDR1 and CDR2: MNHNS and SASEGT. The CDR3 runs 13 residues. J lost 6 bases, V lost 7 bases, and 9 bases had no gene match. In nucleotides, the CDR3 is TGTGCCAGCAAGGTGAGGGGGCGGGTCGAGCAGTACTTC. It specifies CASKVRGRVEQYF.

In this sample, this clone turned up once. The J gene is TRBJ2-2, the V gene TRBV14, with 7 bases that match TRBD1. Germline assignment: CDR1 SGHDN and CDR2 FVKESK. The CDR3 length is 16 residues. With 4 bases clipped from V and 2 bases from J, the junction kept 7 bases outside the gene matches. The CDR3 region has the DNA TGTGCCAGCAGCCGCAGGGGACAGATCAACACCGGGGAGCTGTTTTTT. This encodes CASSRRGQINTGELFF.

The J gene is TRBJ2-1, the V gene TRBV5-4; D uncertain. The CDR3 runs 11 residues. In germline, CDR1 is SGHNT, CDR2 YYREEE (reference sequence). V was trimmed by 6 bases and J by 7 bases, leaving 8 bases between them. The CDR3 reads CASNLGNEQFF. For the CDR3, the DNA is TGTGCCAGCAACCTAGGGAATGAGCAGTTCTTC.

The chain employs TRBV5-1 and TRBJ1-2, with D unclear. The CDR3 covers 14 residues. The V gene's germline CDR1 is SGHRS and CDR2 YFSETQ. The V gene lost 4 bases and the J gene lost 2 bases, with 12 bases spanning the gap. The CDR3 DNA reads TGCGCCAGCAGCCCCTCTAGGCAGAACTATGGCTACACCTTC. It specifies CASSPSRQNYGYTF.

The chain joins TRBV19 to TRBJ1-5; D gene unclear. This CDR3 has 15 residues. The germline CDR1 and CDR2 sequences are LNHDA and SQIVND (reference sequence). Trimming took 5 bases from V and 0 from J, leaving 11 bases between them. In nucleotides, the CDR3 is TGTGCCAGTAGTTACGACCTAGATAGCAATCAGCCCCAGCATTTT. It is translated as CASSYDLDSNQPQHF.

V usage is TRBV2 and J usage is TRBJ2-1; a weak D match, TRBD1 (6 bases). Germline V gene lookup returns CDR1 SNHLY and CDR2 FYNNEI. Trimming removed 1 base from V and 4 bases from J, with 17 bases in between. The length of the CDR3 is 17 residues. As DNA, the CDR3 is TGTGCCAGCAGTGAAGTAGCAGGGGCTTACAAATACAATGAGCAGTTCTTC. Translated: CASSEVAGAYKYNEQFF. Full variable domain (outside the CDR3, taken from reference TRBV2 and TRBJ2-1): EPEVTQTPSHQVTQMGQEVILRCVPISNHLYFYWYRQILGQKVEFLVSFYNNEISEKSEIFDDQFSVERPDGSNFTLKIRSTKLEDSAMYFCASSEVAGAYKYNEQFFGPGTRLTVL.

CDR3 residues: CAISESTTGDTEAFF. The CDR3 DNA follows: TGTGCCATCAGTGAGTCGACAACAGGGGATACTGAAGCTTTCTTT. This chain uses TRBV10-3 with TRBJ1-1; 7 nucleotides line up with TRBD1. The V gene's germline CDR1 is ENHRY and CDR2 SYGVKD. Trimming removed 0 bases from V and 5 bases from J; junction bases left unmatched: 6. The CDR3 extends over 15 amino acids.

This clone was detected once. The chain carries TRBV5-4 and TRBJ2-1, with D possibly TRBD2 on 5 matching bases. The CDR3 spans 15 residues. Germline V gives CDR1 SGHNT, CDR2 YYREEE (reference sequence). V gave up 3 bases and J gave up 6 bases, with 16 bases separating them. CDR3 in amino acids: CASSSQLDYLNEQFF. CDR3 coding DNA: TGTGCCAGCAGCTCCCAACTAGACTACCTCAATGAGCAGTTCTTC.

This chain links TRBV11-3 with TRBJ2-3; D may match TRBD1 or TRBD2 (5 bases each). The CDR3 covers 14 residues. The germline V gene encodes CDR1 SGHNT and CDR2 YENEEA. Trimming stripped 2 bases from V and 5 bases from J, with 11 bases between. The CDR3 coding sequence is TGTGCCAGCAGCTTAAGGGGAGACCGAGATACGCAGTATTTT. It codes for CASSLRGDRDTQYF.

The chain couples TRBV28 to TRBJ1-3; no clear D. CDR1 is MDHEN and CDR2 is SYDVKM in the germline V gene. CDR3 length: 14 amino acids. V was cut by 7 bases and J by 0 bases, with 10 bases left in between. Here the CDR3 reads CASNPGFSGNTIYF. CDR3 bases: TGTGCCAGCAACCCCGGATTCTCTGGAAACACCATATATTTT.

Regarding this clone: The same CDR3 is also encoded by other DNA sequences in this sample. The V gene is TRBV27, the J gene TRBJ2-5; D may match TRBD1 or TRBD2 (5 bases each). The DNA matches TRBJ2-7 better at its end, which makes the J call doubtful. The CDR3 spans 13 residues. Germline V lookup: CDR1 MNHEY, CDR2 SMNVEV (reference sequence). CDR3 bases: TGTGCCAGCAGACCCGGGACCTCCTACGAGCAGTACTTC. Amino acid sequence: CASRPGTSYEQYF.

The J gene is TRBJ2-2, the V gene TRBV10-3; TRBD1 aligns across 8 bases. CDR1 is ENHRY and CDR2 is SYGVKD in the germline V gene. The CDR3 is made up of 14 amino acids. V lost 10 bases and J lost 7; bases outside the gene matches: 11. The CDR3 reads CASSTGGEIGELFF. DNA of the CDR3: TGTGCCAGCTCAACAGGGGGAGAGATCGGGGAGCTGTTTTTT.

This chain joins TRBV6-5 and TRBJ1-5, with unresolved D. This CDR3 is 13 amino acids long. V lost 6 bases and J lost 8, with 14 bases in between. Germline CDR1 and CDR2: MNHEY and SVGAGI. For the CDR3, the DNA is TGTGCCAGCAGCAACGCCGGGTGGGAGCCCCAGCATTTT. It encodes CASSNAGWEPQHF.

This chain joins TRBV5-5 and TRBJ2-7; D is uncertain. Trimming pared 2 bases from V and 4 bases from J, leaving 16 bases between. This CDR3 comprises 15 residues. Per the germline V gene, CDR1 is SGHKS and CDR2 is YYEKEE (reference sequence). CDR3 coding DNA: TGTGCCAGCAGCTTCGAAGTTGGAGCCGGGTACGAGCAGTACTTC. Its translation is CASSFEVGAGYEQYF. Complete variable domain (other parts from reference TRBV5-5 and TRBJ2-7): DAGVTQSPTHLIKTRGQQVTLRCSPISGHKSVSWYQQVLGQGPQFIFQYYEKEERGRGNFPDRFSARQFPNYSSELNVNALLLGDSALYLCASSFEVGAGYEQYFGPGTRLTVT.

J is TRBJ2-7 and V is TRBV19, with TRBD2 identical over 9 bases. Trimming cost V 3 bases and J 6 bases; bases outside gene matches: 3. CDR1 is LNHDA and CDR2 is SQIVND in the germline V gene (reference sequence). This CDR3 spans 13 amino acids. The DNA for the CDR3 is TGTGCCAGTAGTATTTCTAGCGGGATCGAGCAGTACTTC. Residues: CASSISSGIEQYF.

The V call is TRBV18, the J call TRBJ2-2, with 8 bases that match TRBD1. CDR1 KGHSH and CDR2 LQKENI come from the germline V gene. V was clipped by 5 bases and J by 0 bases; unmatched bases: 17. The CDR3 consists of 20 residues. CDR3 in amino acids: CASSTSPDRASDTNTGELFF. The CDR3 DNA reads as TGTGCCAGCTCAACTTCCCCGGACAGGGCTAGCGACACGAACACCGGGGAGCTGTTTTTT. Together with reference TRBV18 and TRBJ2-2, the CDR3 gives the full variable domain: NAGVMQNPRHLVRRRGQEARLRCSPMKGHSHVYWYRQLPEEGLKFMVYLQKENIIDESGMPKERFSAEFPKEGPSILRIQQVVRGDSAAYFCASSTSPDRASDTNTGELFFGEGSRLTVL.

V is TRBV4-2 and J is TRBJ2-7, with 7 positions matching TRBD2. Germline V gene lookup returns CDR1 LGHNA and CDR2 YNFKEQ. With V trimmed by 1 base and J by 0 bases, 12 bases remained unmatched. This CDR3 contains 18 residues. DNA of the CDR3: TGTGCCAGCAGCCAAGCACTGGGAGGGTCATCATACTCCTACGAGCAGTACTTC. Its translation: CASSQALGGSSYSYEQYF.

The chain combines TRBV9 with TRBJ2-7; no reliable D call. Deletions cut 3 bases from V and 4 bases from J, with 14 bases between. The CDR3 is made up of 14 amino acids. Germline V gene lookup returns CDR1 SGDLS and CDR2 YYNGEE. The CDR3 reads CASSGRAGTYEQYF. CDR3 nucleotide sequence: TGTGCCAGCAGCGGTAGGGCCGGAACTTACGAGCAGTACTTC. Complete variable domain (other parts from reference TRBV9 and TRBJ2-7): DSGVTQTPKHLITATGQRVTLRCSPRSGDLSVYWYQQSLDQGLQFLIQYYNGEERAKGNILERFSAQQFPDLHSELNLSSLELGDSALYFCASSGRAGTYEQYFGPGTRLTVT.

V usage is TRBV2 and J usage is TRBJ2-7, with 12 bases lining up with TRBD2. CDR1 and CDR2 from the germline V gene are SNHLY and FYNNEI. Germline trimming cut 8 bases from V and 4 bases from J; bases unmatched to any gene: 24. This CDR3 has 20 residues. DNA of the CDR3: TGTGCCAGCCCCAGGTCACCCAAACAGCTTTCGACTAGCGGGAGTTACGAGCAGTACTTC. It specifies CASPRSPKQLSTSGSYEQYF.

V is TRBV4-1 and J is TRBJ1-1; tentatively, D is TRBD1 (5 bases). Germline-derived CDR1 and CDR2 are MGHRA and YSYEKL. Trimming pared 2 bases from V and 2 bases from J, leaving 12 bases between. The CDR3 has 15 residues. This CDR3 is CASSQFGTTNTEAFF. CDR3 nucleotides: TGCGCCAGCAGCCAATTTGGGACCACCAACACTGAAGCTTTCTTT.

The gene calls are TRBV4-1 and TRBJ1-1; D perhaps matches TRBD1 (6 bases). The CDR3 sequence is 13 residues long. Germline CDR1 MGHRA, CDR2 YSYEKL. The V end lost 5 bases, the J end lost 8 bases, and 15 bases lay between the germline ends. The CDR3 coding sequence is TGCGCCAGCAGCTCCCGGGACACCAAGGAAGCTTTCTTT. Residues: CASSSRDTKEAFF.